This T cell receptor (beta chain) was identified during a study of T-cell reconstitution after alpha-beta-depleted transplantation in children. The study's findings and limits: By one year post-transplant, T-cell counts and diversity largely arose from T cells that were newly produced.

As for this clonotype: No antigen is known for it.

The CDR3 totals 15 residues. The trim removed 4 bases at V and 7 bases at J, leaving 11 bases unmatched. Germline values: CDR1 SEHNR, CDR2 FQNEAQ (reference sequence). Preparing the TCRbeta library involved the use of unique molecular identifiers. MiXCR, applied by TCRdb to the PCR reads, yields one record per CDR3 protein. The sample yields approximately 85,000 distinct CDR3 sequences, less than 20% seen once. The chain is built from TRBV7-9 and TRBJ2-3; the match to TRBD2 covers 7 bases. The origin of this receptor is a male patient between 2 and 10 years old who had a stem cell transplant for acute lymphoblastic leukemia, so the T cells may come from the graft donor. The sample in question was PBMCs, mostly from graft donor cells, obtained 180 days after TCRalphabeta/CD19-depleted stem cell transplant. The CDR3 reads CASSSGTILTNTQYF. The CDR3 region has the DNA TGTGCCAGCAGCTCCGGGACTATTTTGACGAATACGCAGTATTTT.